This TCR beta chain was identified during a study of cytomegalovirus exposure and HLA in healthy donors. Overall study findings and caveats: Analysis performed later found under 20,000 TCR beta sequences associated with HLA alleles at 0.05 false discovery rate. Among TCR beta chains, those listed as cytomegalovirus-associated numbered roughly 150. Later analysis placed DRB1 highest and HLA-C lowest in TCR association rates, which differed by HLA locus.

PCR employed 60 Vbeta and 13 Jbeta primers. Only in-frame clones appear in the TCRdb table, and some are missing; sequencing was by immunoSEQ multiplex PCR. The sample shows about 160,000 clones, around 75% of them seen only once. Germline V CDR1 and CDR2: MGHRA, YSYEKL. Trimming took 4 bases from V and 3 from J; bases not matched to a gene: 5. The CDR3 has 14 amino acids. As concerns this clone: Its antigen is unidentified.

The source is a woman aged 45-65 years in good health and CMV-seropositive. Sequences were obtained from PBMCs. This chain joins TRBV4-1 and TRBJ2-7; 8 bases are shared with TRBD1. The CDR3 region is CASSPGQGVYEQYF. The CDR3 region has the DNA TGCGCCAGCAGCCCTGGACAGGGCGTCTACGAGCAGTACTTC.